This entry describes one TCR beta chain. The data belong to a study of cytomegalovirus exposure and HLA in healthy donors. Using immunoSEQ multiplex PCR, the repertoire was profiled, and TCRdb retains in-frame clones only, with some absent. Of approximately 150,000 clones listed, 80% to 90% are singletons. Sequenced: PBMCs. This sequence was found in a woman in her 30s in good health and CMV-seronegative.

In DNA, the CDR3 is TGCGCCAGCAGCTTGGGACTCGGGCAGCGGCAGCCCCAGCATTTT. Its protein product is CASSLGLGQRQPQHF. The chain is built from TRBV5-1 and TRBJ1-5; D ambiguous. CDR1 is SGHRS and CDR2 is YFSETQ in the germline V gene. The CDR3 is 15 residues long. The V end lost 0 bases, the J end lost 7 bases, and 14 bases lay between the germline ends.